This entry lists 9 T cell receptor beta chains sequenced from one sample in a study of shared clonotypes between healthy human individuals. This table comes from immunoSEQ multiplex PCR, and its TCRdb copy is limited to in-frame clones, with some not included. The profile shows 2,500,000 or so clones, more than 80% of them singletons. The source material was naive CD4+ T cells sorted from blood. The subset was: CD45RA+ positively selected. The receptors come from a man between 18 and 29 years old in good health.

V gene TRBV6-5 combines with J gene TRBJ2-2, with 7 bases aligning to TRBD1. Germline lookup yields CDR1 MNHEY and CDR2 SVGAGI. V dropped 7 bases and J dropped 5; count of bases not matched to a gene: 4. This CDR3 spans 13 amino acids. CDR3 sequence reads: CASKMTGTGELFF. DNA for the CDR3: TGTGCCAGCAAAATGACAGGGACCGGGGAGCTGTTTTTT.

The DNA for the CDR3 is TGTGCCAGCAGCCCGGACAGGGGGGAGACCCAGTACTTC. This encodes CASSPDRGETQYF. The chain recombines TRBV7-8 with TRBJ2-5; TRBD1 aligns across 10 bases. J lost 5 bases, V lost 5 bases, and 2 bases had no gene match. CDR3 length: 13 amino acids. The germline CDR1 and CDR2 sequences are SGHVS and FQNEAQ.

The chain couples TRBV5-6 to TRBJ1-2; D is uncertain. Germline V CDR1 and CDR2: SGHDT, YYEEEE. CDR3 length equals 15 residues. Trimming took off 3 bases at V and 6 bases at J, with 18 bases between the two ends. CDR3 sequence: CASSSPNGLTHGYTF. The CDR3 DNA is TGTGCCAGCAGCTCGCCCAACGGGCTCACCCATGGCTACACCTTC. Complete variable domain (other parts from reference TRBV5-6 and TRBJ1-2): DAGVTQSPTHLIKTRGQQVTLRCSPKSGHDTVSWYQQALGQGPQFIFQYYEEEERQRGNFPDRFSGHQFPNYSSELNVNALLLGDSALYLCASSSPNGLTHGYTFGSGTRLTVV.

Turning to this clone: Different DNA sequences within this sample yield the same CDR3. V and J are TRBV6-6 and TRBJ2-2; D gene uncertain. The V gene lost 0 bases and the J gene lost 4 bases, with 6 bases spanning the gap. The CDR3 covers 14 residues. Germline values: CDR1 MNHNY, CDR2 SVGAGI (reference sequence). CDR3 DNA sequence: TGTGCCAGCAGTTACTCTTCTGGCACCGGGGAGCTGTTTTTT. This sequence encodes CASSYSSGTGELFF.

The chain uses TRBV30 and TRBJ2-7, with 11 nucleotides matching TRBD2. The CDR3 length is 20 residues. After removal of 2 bases from V and 0 bases from J, the junction contained 18 bases not matched to a gene. Germline CDR1 and CDR2: GTSNPN and SVGIG (reference sequence). The CDR3 nucleotides read TGTGCCTGGAGTCTTACCTTGTGGCTAGCGGGAGGCCATAGCTCCTACGAGCAGTACTTC. Translating gives CAWSLTLWLAGGHSSYEQYF. Together with reference TRBV30 and TRBJ2-7, the CDR3 gives the full variable domain: SQTIHQWPATLVQPVGSPLSLECTVEGTSNPNLYWYRQAAGRGLQLLFYSVGIGQISSEVPQNLSASRPQDRQFILSSKKLLLSDSGFYLCAWSLTLWLAGGHSSYEQYFGPGTRLTVT.

V and J are TRBV30 and TRBJ2-7, with 7 bases matching TRBD1. CDR1 GTSNPN and CDR2 SVGIG come from the germline V gene (reference sequence). This CDR3 comprises 11 residues. CDR3 DNA sequence: TGTGCTTCGGGACAGTCCTACGAGCAGTACTTC. This gives the protein CASGQSYEQYF.

The chain links TRBV30 to TRBJ1-2, with D hard to call. The CDR3 is 15 residues long. Germline V gives CDR1 GTSNPN, CDR2 SVGIG (reference sequence). V lost 2 bases, J lost 2 bases, and 15 bases lay in between. CDR3 nucleotide sequence: TGTGCCTGGAGTTCACCGAACGGGCTCAACTATGGCTACACCTTC. Translated, it gives CAWSSPNGLNYGYTF. The full variable domain, rest sourced from reference TRBV30 and TRBJ1-2, is SQTIHQWPATLVQPVGSPLSLECTVEGTSNPNLYWYRQAAGRGLQLLFYSVGIGQISSEVPQNLSASRPQDRQFILSSKKLLLSDSGFYLCAWSSPNGLNYGYTFGSGTRLTVV.

Note on this clone: This sample also contains other DNA sequences that code for the same CDR3. This chain links TRBV4-3 with TRBJ2-6; D is undetermined. CDR1 is LGHNA and CDR2 is YSLEER in the germline V gene. V lost 2 bases to trimming and J lost 0 bases, with 5 bases between them. The CDR3 contains 15 residues. The CDR3 sequence is CASSQSGSGANVLTF. For the CDR3, the DNA is TGCGCCAGCAGCCAATCGGGCTCTGGGGCCAACGTCCTGACTTTC.

This chain connects TRBV7-9 to TRBJ1-3; no reliable D call. The germline CDR1 and CDR2 sequences are SEHNR and FQNEAQ (reference sequence). The V and J ends lost 3 bases and 0 bases respectively, with 12 bases between them. This CDR3 has 16 amino acids. The CDR3: CASSLYRSLSGNTIYF. Here the CDR3 DNA reads TGTGCCAGCAGCTTGTACCGCTCGCTCTCTGGAAACACCATATATTTT.